This record covers a single T cell receptor beta chain. The sample belongs to a study of blood T cell repertoires in COVID-19. Study in general: The United States, Italy and Spain provided the acute and convalescent COVID-19 samples.

A case of COVID-19 had been met by exposed participants within 2 weeks before study entry. Original handling: Quantification of nucleated cells was approximated via reference gene primer amplification. Profiling relied on immunoSEQ multiplex PCR, and the TCRdb table lists in-frame clones only, not all of them. The V and J calls and clone size are taken from that table; D and trimming were inferred from the DNA. The data contain 200,000 to 300,000 clones, approximately 88% of them singletons. Per germline, CDR1 GTSNPN and CDR2 SVGIG (reference sequence). The V segment lost 0 bases and the J segment 4 bases; nucleotides outside the gene matches: 6. The CDR3 length is 16 residues.

Input material: PBMCs or T cells enriched from blood (not recorded which). This receptor was obtained from a woman aged 40 to 50 who had been exposed to COVID-19. The chain employs TRBV30 and TRBJ2-4, with 10 bases that match TRBD1. The CDR3 sequence: CAWSVQPGQGKNIQYF. As DNA, the CDR3 is TGTGCCTGGAGTGTCCAGCCGGGACAGGGGAAAAACATTCAGTACTTC.